One and the same sample provided the 23 T cell receptor beta chains below, sequenced in a study of blood T cell repertoires in COVID-19. This table comes from immunoSEQ multiplex PCR, and its TCRdb copy is limited to in-frame clones, with some not included. The sample shows more than 200,000 clones, 86% of them seen only once. Input material: peripheral blood. The receptors here all came from an elderly man with acute or convalescent COVID-19.

Note on this clone: Other DNA sequences of this sample code for an identical CDR3. V gene TRBV7-2 combines with J gene TRBJ2-7; 9 nucleotides align to TRBD2. CDR3 length: 15 amino acids. Germline-derived CDR1 and CDR2 are SGHTA and FQGNSA. V lost 5 bases, J lost 2 bases, and 7 bases stayed unmatched. This CDR3 reads CASSLSRGRAYEQYF. CDR3 sequence (DNA): TGTGCCAGCAGCCTTTCTCGCGGGAGGGCCTACGAGCAGTACTTC.

The gene calls are TRBV28 and TRBJ2-7; D call uncertain. Germline V gene data show CDR1 as MDHEN and CDR2 as SYDVKM. The CDR3 length is 12 residues. Between the trimmed V and J ends, which lost 5 bases and 4 bases, there was a span of 9 bases. The CDR3 sequence is CASSHRLYEQYF. CDR3 nucleotides: TGTGCCAGCAGTCACCGTCTATACGAGCAGTACTTC.

The chain links TRBV24-1 to TRBJ2-7, with D tentatively TRBD2 (7 bases). Germline CDR1 KGHDR, CDR2 SFDVKD. Trimming took 5 bases from V and 4 from J, leaving 14 bases between them. The CDR3 contains 14 residues. This chain's CDR3 is CATSAGGVNYEQYF. In DNA, the CDR3 is TGTGCCACCAGTGCGGGGGGCGTAAATTACGAGCAGTACTTC.

This clone is a singleton in its sample. This chain uses TRBV24-1 with TRBJ2-2; D is perhaps TRBD2 (6 bases). The CDR3 is 15 amino acids. Germline loops: CDR1 KGHDR, CDR2 SFDVKD. V lost 3 bases and J lost 6, with 13 bases in between. CDR3 amino acids: CATSDAGGPPGELFF. CDR3 bases: TGTGCCACCAGTGATGCCGGGGGACCACCCGGGGAGCTGTTTTTT.

The V call is TRBV11-3, the J call TRBJ2-1, with D tentatively TRBD2 (6 bases). The CDR3 is 13 amino acids. Germline assignment: CDR1 SGHNT and CDR2 YENEEA. V lost 7 bases and J 8 bases, leaving 15 bases between the germline ends. CDR3 in amino acids: CASTPFRRDEQFF. CDR3 sequence (DNA): TGTGCCAGCACCCCCTTTCGGAGGGATGAGCAGTTCTTC.

The chain carries TRBV5-1 and TRBJ2-1, with D maybe TRBD1 (6 bases). The V gene lost 3 bases and the J gene lost 2 bases, with 12 bases spanning the gap. The CDR3 totals 15 residues. Germline V lookup: CDR1 SGHRS, CDR2 YFSETQ. Here the CDR3 reads CASSSDSATYNEQFF. The DNA of the CDR3 is TGCGCCAGCAGCTCGGACAGCGCTACCTACAATGAGCAGTTCTTC.

V is TRBV6-2 or TRBV6-3 and J is TRBJ2-1; 8 bases are shared with TRBD1. V lost 5 bases and J lost 8; bases outside the gene matches: 20. Germline V gene sequence: CDR1 MNHEY, CDR2 SVGEGT. CDR3 length equals 18 residues. CDR3: CASSLGPTGVIVMYEQFF. In DNA, the CDR3 is TGTGCCAGCAGTCTAGGACCGACAGGGGTGATAGTTATGTATGAGCAGTTCTTC.

The rearrangement uses TRBV10-1 and TRBJ2-1, with D perhaps TRBD2 (5 bases). Germline V gene lookup returns CDR1 WNHNN and CDR2 SYGVQD (reference sequence). CDR3 length equals 15 residues. With 0 bases removed from V and 2 bases from J, the gap between germline ends came to 8 bases. CDR3 region: CASSESVRAYNEQFF. The CDR3 DNA reads TGCGCCAGCAGTGAGTCGGTGAGGGCCTACAATGAGCAGTTCTTC.

This clone was counted a single time. V is TRBV24-1 and J is TRBJ1-5; D not resolved. Germline V gene sequence: CDR1 KGHDR, CDR2 SFDVKD. The V end lost 5 bases, the J end lost 5 bases, and 9 bases lay between the germline ends. The CDR3 has 13 amino acids. CDR3 nucleotide sequence: TGTGCCACCAGTGGAGCGGGTTATCAGCCCCAGCATTTT. This encodes CATSGAGYQPQHF.

The rearrangement joins TRBV29-1 to TRBJ1-1; D gene uncertain. Germline assignment: CDR1 SQVTM and CDR2 ANQGSEA. V was cut by 4 bases and J by 0 bases, with 9 bases left in between. CDR3 length: 13 residues. The CDR3 nucleotides are TGCAGCGTTGGGGCCAGTGTGAACACTGAAGCTTTCTTT. Translated: CSVGASVNTEAFF.

The CDR3 is CASSTTVRLAGGNEQFF. The CDR3 bases are TGTGCCAGTAGTACCACCGTTAGATTAGCGGGAGGCAATGAGCAGTTCTTC. This rearrangement joins TRBV19 to TRBJ2-1; TRBD2 matches at 10 bases. There are 17 residues in the CDR3. The J segment lost 6 bases and the V segment lost 4 bases, leaving 12 bases of the junction unmatched. Germline values: CDR1 LNHDA, CDR2 SQIVND (reference sequence).

This sequence joins TRBV15 and TRBJ2-3; 8 positions match TRBD1. The length of the CDR3 is 15 residues. The V gene end was trimmed by 5 bases and the J gene end by 1 base; junction bases not matched to a gene: 5. The germline V gene encodes CDR1 LNHNV and CDR2 YYDKDF (reference sequence). This CDR3 reads CATSGTTGGTDTQYF. Here the CDR3 DNA reads TGTGCCACCAGCGGAACGACAGGGGGCACAGATACGCAGTATTTT.

The J gene is TRBJ2-1, the V gene TRBV3-1 (or the pseudogene TRBV3-2), with 14 bases lining up with TRBD2. The CDR3 is 18 amino acids. Trimming removed 3 bases from V and 6 bases from J; junction bases left unmatched: 10. Germline V gives CDR1 LGHDT, CDR2 YNNKEL (reference sequence). The DNA for the CDR3 is TGTGCCAGCAGCCACGCGGGACTAGCGGGAGAGGGGCCCAATGAGCAGTTCTTC. Translating it yields CASSHAGLAGEGPNEQFF.

The chain recombines TRBV27 with TRBJ2-7; 7 nucleotides match TRBD2. V gave up 2 bases and J gave up 6 bases; unmatched junction bases: 7. The germline V gene has CDR1 MNHEY and CDR2 SMNVEV (reference sequence). This CDR3 has 14 residues. The CDR3 nucleotides read TGTGCCAGCAGTTTAAATGGGCTAGCGGCCGAGCAGTACGTC. As protein: CASSLNGLAAEQYV.

To note about this clone: Other DNA variants within this sample encode the same CDR3. The chain recombines TRBV5-1 with TRBJ1-2; 8 positions match TRBD1. The CDR3 is 13 amino acids. V gave up 6 bases and J gave up 5 bases; unmatched junction bases: 6. Germline V gene data show CDR1 as SGHRS and CDR2 as YFSETQ. CDR3 residues: CASTPGQGYGYTF. CDR3 coding DNA: TGCGCCAGCACCCCTGGACAGGGATATGGCTACACCTTC.

The chain recombines TRBV16 with TRBJ1-2, with TRBD1 as a possible D gene (6 bases). This CDR3 is 14 amino acids long. The V end was cut by 3 bases, the J end by 4 bases, with 12 bases between. From germline, CDR1 is KGHSY and CDR2 FQNENV. CDR3 nucleotide sequence: TGTGCCAGCAGCCACCCCGACAGGCCCTATGGCTACACCTTC. As protein: CASSHPDRPYGYTF.

The rearrangement uses TRBV29-1 and TRBJ2-1; D possibly corresponds to TRBD2 (5 bases). Looked up from germline, CDR1 is SQVTM and CDR2 is ANQGSEA. Trimming removed 4 bases from V and 9 bases from J, with 19 bases in between. The CDR3 sequence is 14 residues long. In DNA, the CDR3 is TGCAGCGTTGGGGAGAGTGGGAGTTCTGGTGAGCAGTTCTTC. Encoded protein: CSVGESGSSGEQFF.

This rearrangement joins TRBV29-1 to TRBJ2-3, with TRBD2 identical over 8 bases. J lost 2 bases, V lost 3 bases, and 4 bases had no gene match. Germline V lookup: CDR1 SQVTM, CDR2 ANQGSEA. CDR3 length: 14 amino acids. CDR3 DNA sequence: TGCAGCGTTGAGGGCGGGAGGTCCACAGATACGCAGTATTTT. Protein product: CSVEGGRSTDTQYF.

The chain recombines TRBV10-3 with TRBJ1-6, with TRBD1 as a possible D gene (6 bases). There are 14 residues in the CDR3. Germline CDR1 ENHRY, CDR2 SYGVKD. The ends were cut back, 3 bases at V and 9 bases at J, with 12 bases in the middle. The CDR3 DNA is TGTGCCATCAGTGAACCCCAGGGGACTTCACCCCTCCACTTT. Amino acid sequence: CAISEPQGTSPLHF.

V and J are TRBV5-8 and TRBJ1-6, with D maybe TRBD1 (6 bases). The V gene lost 2 bases and the J gene lost 5 bases, with 11 bases spanning the gap. The CDR3 consists of 15 residues. Germline lookup yields CDR1 SGHTS and CDR2 YDEGEE. CDR3 protein: CASSFRDNDNSPLHF. The CDR3 nucleotides are TGTGCCAGCAGCTTCCGGGACAACGATAATTCACCCCTCCACTTT.

This chain uses TRBV19 with TRBJ2-3; 7 positions match TRBD2. The germline V gene encodes CDR1 LNHDA and CDR2 SQIVND (reference sequence). The CDR3 covers 15 residues. Losses at the gene ends were 2 bases for V and 5 bases for J; bases not matched to a gene: 7. In DNA, the CDR3 is TGTGCCAGTAGTATATATGGGAGGGCCAGAGATACGCAGTATTTT. Encoded protein: CASSIYGRARDTQYF.

This chain uses TRBV5-8 with TRBJ1-4; D perhaps matches TRBD1 (6 bases). The germline CDR1 and CDR2 sequences are SGHTS and YDEGEE. V was trimmed by 2 bases and J by 2 bases, leaving 7 bases between them. CDR3 size: 14 residues. CDR3 amino acids: CASSFQGTNEKLFF. For the CDR3, the DNA is TGTGCCAGCAGCTTCCAGGGGACTAATGAAAAACTGTTTTTT.

The chain couples TRBV19 to TRBJ1-3, with D hard to call. Germline V gene lookup returns CDR1 LNHDA and CDR2 SQIVND (reference sequence). V was trimmed by 3 bases and J by 0 bases, leaving 12 bases between them. The CDR3 loop spans 16 amino acids. This CDR3 is CASSIYPARSGNTIYF. The CDR3 nucleotides are TGTGCCAGTAGTATTTATCCCGCGCGCTCTGGAAACACCATATATTTT.